These 26 T cell receptor beta chains originate from one sample sequenced in a study of cytomegalovirus exposure and HLA in healthy donors. Assay: immunoSEQ multiplex PCR; the TCRdb copy retains only in-frame clones and omits some. The repertoire holds about 240,000 clones, about 90% seen once, with 1% to 1.5% in the top ten. The source material was PBMCs. The receptor source for this set is a woman in her twenties or thirties in good health and CMV-seropositive.

The chain has TRBV6-1 and TRBJ1-1; the match to TRBD1 covers 8 bases. This CDR3 region has 16 residues. The germline V gene encodes CDR1 MNHNS and CDR2 SASEGT. The V segment lost 3 bases and the J segment 0 bases; nucleotides outside the gene matches: 6. CDR3 residues: CASSDRGRGMNTEAFF. Here the CDR3 DNA reads TGTGCCAGCAGTGACAGGGGGCGCGGGATGAACACTGAAGCTTTCTTT.

The rearrangement joins TRBV2 to TRBJ2-2, with TRBD2 identical over 10 bases. Trimming cost V 6 bases and J 1 base; bases outside gene matches: 2. The CDR3 has 15 amino acids. Germline V lookup: CDR1 SNHLY, CDR2 FYNNEI. CDR3 amino acids: CASRLAGQNTGELFF. CDR3 bases: TGTGCCAGCAGACTAGCGGGACAGAACACCGGGGAGCTGTTTTTT.

The chain has TRBV10-3 and TRBJ2-5; tentatively, D is TRBD2 (7 bases). The V end lost 6 bases, the J end lost 4 bases, and 21 bases lay between the germline ends. This CDR3 region has 16 residues. Germline V gene sequence: CDR1 ENHRY, CDR2 SYGVKD. CDR3 coding DNA: TGTGCCATCAGCCCATACGGGGGGCTGGGTAGAGAGACCCAGTACTTC. It codes for CAISPYGGLGRETQYF.

The CDR3 DNA is TGTGCCAGCACCCCACAGGGGGCACCGGGGCAGTACTTC. Translation gives CASTPQGAPGQYF. This rearrangement joins TRBV6-1 to TRBJ2-7, with 9 bases that match TRBD1. V lost 7 bases to trimming and J lost 9 bases; unmatched junction nucleotides: 10. Germline CDR1 MNHNS, CDR2 SASEGT. This CDR3 is built from 13 residues.

A single count supports this clone. This chain uses TRBV7-6 with TRBJ2-1; TRBD2 aligns across 11 bases. This CDR3 comprises 16 residues. CDR1 is SGHVS, CDR2 FNYEAQ, per germline. V trimming: 4 bases; J trimming: 1 base; junction bases outside the gene matches: 3. The CDR3, as DNA: TGTGCCAGCAGCTCGAGACTAGCGGGATCCTACAATGAGCAGTTCTTC. This translates into CASSSRLAGSYNEQFF.

The chain carries TRBV7-8 and TRBJ1-2; D may be TRBD1 (5 bases). The CDR3 is 17 residues long. The V end was cut by 5 bases, the J end by 4 bases, with 23 bases between. CDR1 is SGHVS, CDR2 FQNEAQ, per germline. CDR3 DNA sequence: TGTGCCAGCAGCCCGGTACGGGGCGGGGAAGTTTTCTATGGCTACACCTTC. This translates into CASSPVRGGEVFYGYTF.

The rearrangement joins TRBV9 to TRBJ1-4, with TRBD1 matching 7 bases. This CDR3 is built from 15 residues. The V gene's germline CDR1 is SGDLS and CDR2 YYNGEE. The V and J ends lost 3 bases and 6 bases, in that order; junction bases with no gene match: 8. This chain's CDR3 is CASSARQGRDEKLFF. The CDR3 nucleotides read TGTGCCAGCAGCGCCCGACAGGGACGGGATGAAAAACTGTTTTTT.

V is TRBV6-5 and J is TRBJ2-2; the D is unclear. CDR1 and CDR2 from the germline V gene are MNHEY and SVGAGI. This CDR3 region has 14 residues. Trimming stripped 6 bases from V and 2 bases from J, with 10 bases between. In DNA form, the CDR3 reads TGTGCCAGCAGGCAAGCGTTAAACACCGGGGAGCTGTTTTTT. Translated, it gives CASRQALNTGELFF.

The chain employs TRBV27 and TRBJ2-7; TRBD2 matches 9 bases. Germline trimming cut 4 bases from V and 3 bases from J; bases unmatched to any gene: 7. CDR3 length equals 15 residues. Per the germline V gene, CDR1 is MNHEY and CDR2 is SMNVEV (reference sequence). The CDR3 coding sequence is TGTGCCAGCAGTTCAATGGGACTAGCTAACTACGAGCAGTACTTC. Amino acids: CASSSMGLANYEQYF.

V usage is TRBV2 and J usage is TRBJ2-5, with 9 bases lining up with TRBD1. The J segment lost 4 bases and the V segment lost 4 bases, leaving 7 bases of the junction unmatched. Germline assignment: CDR1 SNHLY and CDR2 FYNNEI. The CDR3 loop spans 15 amino acids. The DNA of the CDR3 is TGTGCCAGCAGTGGGACAGGGGACAAAGGAGAGACCCAGTACTTC. It yields the protein CASSGTGDKGETQYF.

This clone was found once. CDR3: CAWNLVGNEQFF. CDR3 sequence (DNA): TGTGCCTGGAACCTAGTAGGCAACGAGCAGTTCTTC. V usage is TRBV30 and J usage is TRBJ2-1; D not certain. The CDR3 is 12 amino acids. Trimming stripped 4 bases from V and 10 bases from J, with 14 bases between. Germline assignment: CDR1 GTSNPN and CDR2 SVGIG (reference sequence).

The chain links TRBV2 to TRBJ1-3; maybe TRBD1 (5 bases). The CDR3 consists of 15 residues. Germline-derived CDR1 and CDR2 are SNHLY and FYNNEI. V was trimmed by 5 bases and J by 0 bases, leaving 11 bases between them. CDR3: CASSLTGFSGNTIYF. CDR3 in DNA: TGTGCCAGCAGTTTAACAGGCTTCTCTGGAAACACCATATATTTT.

The chain employs TRBV5-1 and TRBJ2-7, with TRBD2 identical over 10 bases. Germline V lookup: CDR1 SGHRS, CDR2 YFSETQ. The CDR3 sequence is 16 residues long. Trimming at V came to 4 bases and at J to 0 bases, leaving 7 bases not matched to a gene. DNA of the CDR3: TGCGCCAGCAGCCCCGGACTAGCGGATCACTCCTACGAGCAGTACTTC. This encodes CASSPGLADHSYEQYF.

CDR3 region: CASSYFWTSPKPEQFF. Here the CDR3 DNA reads TGTGCCAGCAGTTACTTTTGGACTTCCCCTAAGCCTGAGCAGTTCTTC. The chain is built from TRBV6-5 and TRBJ2-1; a weak D match, TRBD2 (5 bases). The CDR3 spans 16 residues. CDR1 is MNHEY and CDR2 is SVGAGI in the germline V gene. V lost 1 base and J lost 9, with 19 bases in between.

In this sample, this clone turned up a few times. The chain carries TRBV20-1 and TRBJ2-7; TRBD1 is a possible D gene (6 bases). In germline, CDR1 is DFQATT, CDR2 SNEGSKA (reference sequence). Deletions cut 3 bases from V and 13 bases from J, with 13 bases between. The CDR3 covers 10 residues. As DNA, the CDR3 is TGCAGTGCTAGTTGGGGGACACTTTACTTC. Its translation: CSASWGTLYF.

The V call is TRBV27, the J call TRBJ2-7; 7 nucleotides match TRBD2. The germline V gene encodes CDR1 MNHEY and CDR2 SMNVEV (reference sequence). Trimming removed 3 bases from V and 3 bases from J; junction bases left unmatched: 5. The CDR3 consists of 14 residues. CDR3 amino acids: CASSFASGFYEQYF. CDR3 nucleotides: TGTGCCAGCAGTTTCGCTAGCGGATTCTACGAGCAGTACTTC.

This sequence joins TRBV15 and TRBJ2-1; TRBD2 aligns across 8 bases. The CDR3 has 16 residues. Germline trimming cut 6 bases from V and 6 bases from J; bases unmatched to any gene: 13. The germline V gene encodes CDR1 LNHNV and CDR2 YYDKDF (reference sequence). CDR3 amino acids: CATRKELAGPINEQFF. The CDR3 nucleotides are TGTGCCACCAGGAAGGAATTAGCGGGACCAATCAATGAGCAGTTCTTC.

This chain uses TRBV18 with TRBJ2-1; 8 nucleotides agree with TRBD2. V gave up 6 bases and J gave up 8 bases; unmatched junction bases: 9. The CDR3 runs 14 residues. Germline V gene sequence: CDR1 KGHSH, CDR2 LQKENI. The CDR3 nucleotides are TGTGCCAGCTCCATCTTACCCGGGGGGGATGAGCAGTTCTTC. Protein: CASSILPGGDEQFF.

The V and J genes are TRBV4-1 and TRBJ2-1; D gene ambiguous. V was trimmed by 1 base and J by 8 bases, leaving 9 bases between them. The CDR3 runs 13 residues. The germline CDR1 and CDR2 sequences are MGHRA and YSYEKL. The chain's CDR3 is CASSQASADEQFF. The DNA for the CDR3 is TGCGCCAGCAGCCAAGCTTCTGCGGATGAGCAGTTCTTC.

The rearrangement uses TRBV2 and TRBJ2-7; 10 nucleotides align to TRBD2. This CDR3 is 16 amino acids long. Germline trimming cut 2 bases from V and 5 bases from J; bases unmatched to any gene: 9. From germline, CDR1 is SNHLY and CDR2 FYNNEI. CDR3 in DNA: TGTGCCAGCAGTGAAAGGGTGGAGCGGGAGGGCCACGAGCAGTACTTC. This encodes CASSERVEREGHEQYF.

The CDR3, as DNA: TGTGCCAGCAGTTTATGGAGGCGACAGGGGGCAGGTCAGCCCCAGCATTTT. It encodes CASSLWRRQGAGQPQHF. V and J are TRBV28 and TRBJ1-5; 10 bases line up with TRBD1. The J segment lost 6 bases and the V segment lost 0 bases, leaving 8 bases of the junction unmatched. Germline V lookup: CDR1 MDHEN, CDR2 SYDVKM. CDR3 length: 17 residues.

The rearrangement uses TRBV27 and TRBJ2-7; 8 bases align to TRBD2. Germline CDR1 reads MNHEY; CDR2 reads SMNVEV (reference sequence). This CDR3 has 15 amino acids. Trimming cost V 3 bases and J 2 bases; bases outside gene matches: 6. CDR3 coding DNA: TGTGCCAGCAGTTTGAGGACCGGGGGGGCCTACGAGCAGTACTTC. The encoded protein is CASSLRTGGAYEQYF.

V usage is TRBV6-5 and J usage is TRBJ2-2; TRBD2 agrees at 7 bases. This CDR3 is built from 15 residues. CDR1 is MNHEY, CDR2 SVGAGI, per germline. J was trimmed by 1 base and V by 8 bases; bases with no gene match: 7. The CDR3 sequence: CASALAALNTGELFF. The CDR3 DNA sequence: TGTGCCAGCGCCCTAGCGGCCTTGAACACCGGGGAGCTGTTTTTT.

The V gene is TRBV5-4, the J gene TRBJ1-4; 7 positions match TRBD1. This CDR3 spans 16 amino acids. V lost 0 bases and J lost 8; bases outside the gene matches: 10. The germline CDR1 and CDR2 sequences are SGHNT and YYREEE (reference sequence). CDR3 in DNA: TGTGCCAGCAGCTTGGGACAGGGAGATATTAAGGAAAAACTGTTTTTT. Protein: CASSLGQGDIKEKLFF.

This clone is a singleton in its sample. This chain links TRBV6-5 with TRBJ2-2, with unresolved D. The CDR3 consists of 14 residues. Germline CDR1 and CDR2: MNHEY and SVGAGI. The ends were cut back, 7 bases at V and 5 bases at J, with 14 bases in the middle. The DNA for the CDR3 is TGTGCCAGCATCGTCACGGCCGGGACCGGGGAGCTGTTTTTT. It yields the protein CASIVTAGTGELFF.

The chain has TRBV11-3 and TRBJ2-3; maybe TRBD2 (6 bases). The CDR3 is 18 amino acids. Deletions cut 1 base from V and 1 base from J, with 18 bases between. Germline V CDR1 and CDR2: SGHNT, YENEEA. CDR3 nucleotide sequence: TGTGCCAGCAGCTTAGGTACCCAAAGCGGGTCCGGCACAGATACGCAGTATTTT. This gives the protein CASSLGTQSGSGTDTQYF.